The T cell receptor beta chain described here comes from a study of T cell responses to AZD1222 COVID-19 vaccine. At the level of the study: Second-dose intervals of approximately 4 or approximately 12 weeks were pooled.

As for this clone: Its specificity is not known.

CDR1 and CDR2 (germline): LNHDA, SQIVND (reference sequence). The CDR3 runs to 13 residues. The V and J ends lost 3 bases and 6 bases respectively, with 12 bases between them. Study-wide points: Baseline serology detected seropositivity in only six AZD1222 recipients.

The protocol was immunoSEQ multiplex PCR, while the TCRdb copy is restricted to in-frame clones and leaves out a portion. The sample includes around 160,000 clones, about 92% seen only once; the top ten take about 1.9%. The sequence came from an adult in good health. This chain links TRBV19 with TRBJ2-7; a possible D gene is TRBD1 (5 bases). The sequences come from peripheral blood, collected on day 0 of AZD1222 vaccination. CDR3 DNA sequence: TGTGCCAGTAGTATCGGAAAGGGGCGCGAGCAGTACTTC. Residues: CASSIGKGREQYF.